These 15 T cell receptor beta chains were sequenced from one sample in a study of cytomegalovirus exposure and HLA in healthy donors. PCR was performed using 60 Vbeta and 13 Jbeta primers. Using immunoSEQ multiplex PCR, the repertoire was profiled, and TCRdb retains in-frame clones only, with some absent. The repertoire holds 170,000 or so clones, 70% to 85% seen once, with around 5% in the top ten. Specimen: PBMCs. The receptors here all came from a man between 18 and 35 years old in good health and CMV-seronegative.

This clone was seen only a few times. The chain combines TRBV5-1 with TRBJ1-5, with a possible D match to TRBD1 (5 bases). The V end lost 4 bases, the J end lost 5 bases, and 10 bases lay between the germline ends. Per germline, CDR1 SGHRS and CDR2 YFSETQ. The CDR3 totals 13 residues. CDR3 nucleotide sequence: TGCGCCAGCAGCCCCACGGGGGATCAGCCCCAGCATTTT. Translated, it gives CASSPTGDQPQHF. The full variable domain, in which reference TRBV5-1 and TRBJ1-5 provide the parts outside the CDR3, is KAGVTQTPRYLIKTRGQQVTLSCSPISGHRSVSWYQQTPGQGLQFLFEYFSETQRNKGNFPGRFSGRQFSNSRSEMNVSTLELGDSALYLCASSPTGDQPQHFGDGTRLSIL.

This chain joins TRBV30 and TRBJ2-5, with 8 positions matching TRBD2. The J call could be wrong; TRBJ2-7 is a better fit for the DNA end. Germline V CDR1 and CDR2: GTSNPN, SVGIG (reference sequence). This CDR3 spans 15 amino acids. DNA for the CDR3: TGTGCCTGGAGTTCGGGGGGGGCAGTTGCCTACGAGCAGTACTTC. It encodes CAWSSGGAVAYEQYF.

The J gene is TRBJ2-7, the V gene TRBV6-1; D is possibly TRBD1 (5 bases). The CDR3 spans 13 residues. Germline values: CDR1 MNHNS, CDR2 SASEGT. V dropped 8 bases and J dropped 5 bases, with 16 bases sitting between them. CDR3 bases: TGTGCCAGCTTGACTGGGGCCGTCCACGAGCAGTACTTC. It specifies CASLTGAVHEQYF.

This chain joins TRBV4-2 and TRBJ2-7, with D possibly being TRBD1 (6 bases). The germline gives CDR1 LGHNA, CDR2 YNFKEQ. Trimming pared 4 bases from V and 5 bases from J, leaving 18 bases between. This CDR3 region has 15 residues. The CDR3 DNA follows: TGTGCCAGCAGCCCCTCCGGGACACAATCCCACGAGCAGTACTTC. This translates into CASSPSGTQSHEQYF.

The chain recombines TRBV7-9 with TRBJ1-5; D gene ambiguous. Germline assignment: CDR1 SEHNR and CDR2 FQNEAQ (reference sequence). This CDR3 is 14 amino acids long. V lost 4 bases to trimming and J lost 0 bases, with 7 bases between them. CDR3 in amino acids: CASSSSVSNQPQHF. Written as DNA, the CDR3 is TGTGCCAGCAGCTCCAGTGTTAGCAATCAGCCCCAGCATTTT. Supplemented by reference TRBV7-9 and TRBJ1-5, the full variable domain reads DTGVSQNPRHKITKRGQNVTFRCDPISEHNRLYWYRQTLGQGPEFLTYFQNEAQLEKSRLLSDRFSAERPKGSFSTLEIQRTEQGDSAMYLCASSSSVSNQPQHFGDGTRLSIL.

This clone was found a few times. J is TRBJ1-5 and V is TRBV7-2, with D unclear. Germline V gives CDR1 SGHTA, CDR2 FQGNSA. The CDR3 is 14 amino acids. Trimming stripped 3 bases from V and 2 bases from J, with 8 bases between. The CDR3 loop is CASSFGLGNQPQHF. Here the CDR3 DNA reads TGTGCCAGCAGCTTCGGACTGGGCAATCAGCCCCAGCATTTT. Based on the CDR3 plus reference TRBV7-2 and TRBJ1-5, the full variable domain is GAGVSQSPSNKVTEKGKDVELRCDPISGHTALYWYRQSLGQGLEFLIYFQGNSAPDKSGLPSDRFSAERTGGSVSTLTIQRTQQEDSAVYLCASSFGLGNQPQHFGDGTRLSIL.

CDR3 sequence reads: CASRKTGNRGEQYF. The CDR3 region has the DNA TGTGCCAGCAGAAAGACAGGGAACCGAGGCGAGCAGTACTTC. The rearrangement links TRBV28 to TRBJ2-7, with 7 bases that match TRBD1. Germline V gene sequence: CDR1 MDHEN, CDR2 SYDVKM. This CDR3 has 14 residues. With 6 bases clipped from V and 6 bases from J, the junction kept 11 bases outside the gene matches.

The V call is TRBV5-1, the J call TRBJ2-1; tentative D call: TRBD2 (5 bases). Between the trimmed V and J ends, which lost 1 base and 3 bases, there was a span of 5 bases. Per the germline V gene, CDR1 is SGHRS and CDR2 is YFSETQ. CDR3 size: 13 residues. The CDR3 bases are TGCGCCAGCAGCTTGACTAGCTACAATGAGCAGTTCTTC. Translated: CASSLTSYNEQFF. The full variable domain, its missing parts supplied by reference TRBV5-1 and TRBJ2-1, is KAGVTQTPRYLIKTRGQQVTLSCSPISGHRSVSWYQQTPGQGLQFLFEYFSETQRNKGNFPGRFSGRQFSNSRSEMNVSTLELGDSALYLCASSLTSYNEQFFGPGTRLTVL.

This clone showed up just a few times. DNA of the CDR3: TGTGCCAGCAGCTTGGCCCTGGGAGGACAGCCCCAGCATTTT. Protein: CASSLALGGQPQHF. The chain employs TRBV5-5 and TRBJ1-5, with D unclear. CDR3 size: 14 residues. V was cut by 0 bases and J by 7 bases, with 11 bases left in between. CDR1 SGHKS and CDR2 YYEKEE come from the germline V gene (reference sequence).

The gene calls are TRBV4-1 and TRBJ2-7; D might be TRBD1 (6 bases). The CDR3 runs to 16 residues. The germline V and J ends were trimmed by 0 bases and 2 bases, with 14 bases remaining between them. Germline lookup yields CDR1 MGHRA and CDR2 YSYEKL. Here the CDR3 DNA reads TGCGCCAGCAGCCAAGAGGGAACAGGGTGGACCTACGAGCAGTACTTC. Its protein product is CASSQEGTGWTYEQYF.

The CDR3 loop is CASSVVGQGFYEQYF. For the CDR3, the DNA is TGTGCCAGCAGCGTAGTGGGACAGGGGTTCTACGAGCAGTACTTC. The chain is built from TRBV5-6 and TRBJ2-7; TRBD1 aligns across 10 bases. The germline gives CDR1 SGHDT, CDR2 YYEEEE. CDR3 length: 15 amino acids. The J segment lost 3 bases and the V segment lost 4 bases, leaving 7 bases of the junction unmatched.

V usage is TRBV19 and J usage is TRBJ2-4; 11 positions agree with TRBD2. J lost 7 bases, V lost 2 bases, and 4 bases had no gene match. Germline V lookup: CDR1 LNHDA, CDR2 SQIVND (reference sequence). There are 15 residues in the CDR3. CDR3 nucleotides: TGTGCCAGTAGTATACCTAGCGGGAGGTTTAACATTCAGTACTTC. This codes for CASSIPSGRFNIQYF.

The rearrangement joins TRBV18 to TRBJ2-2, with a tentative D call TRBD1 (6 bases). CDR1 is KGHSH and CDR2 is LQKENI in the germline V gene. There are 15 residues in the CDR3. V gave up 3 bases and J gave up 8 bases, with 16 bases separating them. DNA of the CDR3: TGTGCCAGCTCACCTCGGACAGAAGTCGCGGGGGAGCTGTTTTTT. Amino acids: CASSPRTEVAGELFF.

CDR3 protein: CASSLGLEQYF. The CDR3, as DNA: TGTGCCAGCAGCTTAGGACTGGAGCAGTACTTC. The chain recombines TRBV7-2 with TRBJ2-7; D is unclear. Trimming pared 1 base from V and 7 bases from J, leaving 5 bases between. The CDR3 totals 11 residues. Germline loops: CDR1 SGHTA, CDR2 FQGNSA.

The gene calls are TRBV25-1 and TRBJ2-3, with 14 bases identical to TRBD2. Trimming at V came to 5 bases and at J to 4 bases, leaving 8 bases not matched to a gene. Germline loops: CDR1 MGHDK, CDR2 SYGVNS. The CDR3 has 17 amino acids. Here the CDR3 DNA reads TGTGCCAGCAGTAAGGGGACTAGCGGGGGTTATGCAGATACGCAGTATTTT. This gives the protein CASSKGTSGGYADTQYF.